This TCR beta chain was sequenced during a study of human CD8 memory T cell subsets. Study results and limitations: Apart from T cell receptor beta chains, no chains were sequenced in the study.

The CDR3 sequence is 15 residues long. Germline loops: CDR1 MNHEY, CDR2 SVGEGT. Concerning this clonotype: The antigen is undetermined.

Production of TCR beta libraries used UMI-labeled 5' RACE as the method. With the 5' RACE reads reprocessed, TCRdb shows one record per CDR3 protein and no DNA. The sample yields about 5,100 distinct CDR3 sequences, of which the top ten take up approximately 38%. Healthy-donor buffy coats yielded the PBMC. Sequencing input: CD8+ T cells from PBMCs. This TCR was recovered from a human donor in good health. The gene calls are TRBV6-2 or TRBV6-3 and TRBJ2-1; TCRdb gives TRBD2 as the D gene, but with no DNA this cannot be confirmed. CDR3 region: CASSYERYLYNEQFF.